Below, 9 T cell receptor beta chains from the same sample are listed, as sequenced in a study of T-cell memory formation after mild COVID-19. From the 5' RACE reads, TCRdb called clonotypes with MiXCR, one entry per CDR3 protein. The sample has 450,000 or so distinct CDR3 sequences; roughly 20% are singletons. Sequencing was performed on PBMCs or a T cell subset sorted from them (not recorded which). The receptors here all came from an adult woman who had mild COVID-19 (a few samples of this study predate the infection). Cell type and time point are not known.

The rearrangement links TRBV6-2 or TRBV6-3 to TRBJ2-7, with D perhaps matching TRBD1 (6 bases). Germline V gene data show CDR1 as MNHEY and CDR2 as SVGEGT. The ends were cut back, 2 bases at V and 5 bases at J, with 7 bases in the middle. CDR3 size: 12 residues. CDR3 region: CASSYGTNEQYF. The DNA of the CDR3 is TGTGCCAGCAGTTACGGGACAAACGAGCAGTACTTC.

Here the CDR3 reads CASSFRWDTEAFF. The CDR3 coding sequence is TGTGCCAGCAGTTTTCGCTGGGACACTGAAGCTTTCTTT. V is TRBV12-3 or TRBV12-4 and J is TRBJ1-1; D gene uncertain. CDR3 size: 13 residues. The ends were cut back, 3 bases at V and 3 bases at J, with 8 bases in the middle.

This clonotype occurred a few times. This chain joins TRBV5-1 and TRBJ2-3, with D possibly TRBD1 on 6 matching bases. The CDR3 loop spans 15 amino acids. Germline CDR1 and CDR2: SGHRS and YFSETQ. Trimming shortened V by 4 bases and J by 2 bases, and 14 bases separated the two germline ends. CDR3 sequence (DNA): TGCGCCAGCAGCCAGAAGACAGGCCCCACAGATACGCAGTATTTT. Amino acids: CASSQKTGPTDTQYF.

This clonotype was observed a handful of times. The chain uses TRBV6-1 and TRBJ2-1, with D perhaps TRBD1 or TRBD2 (5 bases each). Per germline, CDR1 MNHNS and CDR2 SASEGT. V lost 4 bases and J lost 5, with 18 bases in between. The CDR3 runs 16 residues. The CDR3 sequence is CASSVTGTDANNEQFF. CDR3 coding DNA: TGTGCCAGCAGTGTTACCGGGACCGACGCAAACAATGAGCAGTTCTTC.

This clonotype came up a few times. The rearrangement uses TRBV10-2 and TRBJ2-4; the match to TRBD2 covers 7 bases. CDR1 is WSHSY and CDR2 is SAAADI in the germline V gene. This CDR3 comprises 14 residues. V lost 6 bases, J lost 3 bases, and 5 bases stayed unmatched. The CDR3 sequence is CASRPGGGKNIQYF. The CDR3 coding sequence is TGCGCCAGCAGGCCGGGGGGAGGCAAAAACATTCAGTACTTC.

The chain carries TRBV9 and TRBJ2-5, with D unclear. V was pared by 0 bases and J by 2 bases, with 5 bases between. The CDR3 covers 13 residues. The germline gives CDR1 SGDLS, CDR2 YYNGEE. CDR3 region: CASSVAGQETQYF. Written as DNA, the CDR3 is TGTGCCAGCAGCGTAGCAGGTCAAGAGACCCAGTACTTC.

This clonotype was counted only a few times. The chain uses TRBV7-2 and TRBJ2-3; D unresolved. The CDR3 consists of 17 residues. Germline loops: CDR1 SGHTA, CDR2 FQGNSA. Trimming took 5 bases from V and 3 from J, leaving 21 bases between them. The DNA for the CDR3 is TGTGCCAGCAGCGGAAAGTTCATCGGGTTAGGGACAGATACGCAGTATTTT. It yields the protein CASSGKFIGLGTDTQYF.

The rearrangement links TRBV6-1 to TRBJ1-5; no clear D gene. Germline values: CDR1 MNHNS, CDR2 SASEGT. The CDR3 is made up of 14 amino acids. V lost 10 bases and J lost 4, with 17 bases in between. The CDR3 is CATRSGAENQPQHF. The CDR3 coding sequence is TGTGCCACACGTTCCGGTGCGGAGAATCAGCCCCAGCATTTT.

This clonotype was seen more than once but under ten times. The chain recombines TRBV7-8 with TRBJ1-2, with 9 positions matching TRBD1. Trimming removed 5 bases from V and 8 bases from J; junction bases left unmatched: 9. The germline V gene encodes CDR1 SGHVS and CDR2 FQNEAQ. The CDR3 is made up of 14 amino acids. CDR3 nucleotide sequence: TGTGCCAGCAGCGAGGACAGGGGATCTATGGGCTACACCTTC. It encodes CASSEDRGSMGYTF.